The next 21 T cell receptor beta chains were all read from a single sample in a study of T-cell reconstitution after alpha-beta-depleted transplantation in children. Researchers prepared the TCRbeta library using unique molecular identifiers, the study reports. TCRdb reprocessed the PCR reads via MiXCR and lists one record per CDR3 protein. This sample yields roughly 500,000 distinct CDR3 sequences, of which over 25% are seen a single time; approximately 2.3% belongs to the top ten. Sequencing was performed on PBMCs from the stem cell graft donor, taken from the stem cell graft. The receptor source for this set is a human donor who donated a stem cell graft to a child with aplastic anemia.

The V gene is TRBV6-5, the J gene TRBJ1-2; D not certain. Germline V gene data show CDR1 as MNHEY and CDR2 as SVGAGI. This CDR3 has 15 amino acids. V was shortened by 0 bases and J by 5 bases, with 13 bases between the two germline ends. CDR3 amino acids: CASSYSGGHPYGYTF. The CDR3 nucleotides are TGTGCCAGCAGTTACTCAGGCGGCCACCCTTATGGCTACACCTTC.

The sample holds a few counts of this clonotype. The genes are TRBV30 and TRBJ2-7, with 7 bases identical to TRBD1. The CDR3 runs 14 residues. The V segment lost 5 bases and the J segment 0 bases; nucleotides outside the gene matches: 7. CDR1 and CDR2 (germline): GTSNPN, SVGIG (reference sequence). The CDR3 reads CAWSRQGSSYEQYF. In DNA form, the CDR3 reads TGTGCCTGGTCTCGACAGGGCAGCTCCTACGAGCAGTACTTC.

This clonotype has only a few counts. The chain is built from TRBV12-3 or TRBV12-4 and TRBJ1-1; possibly TRBD1 for D (5 bases). V was cut by 3 bases and J by 8 bases, with 16 bases left in between. The CDR3 totals 14 residues. The CDR3 DNA reads TGTGCCAGCAGTTTTAGGGCGGACATTCCGGAAGCTTTCTTT. Translated, it gives CASSFRADIPEAFF.

In this sample, this clonotype turned up a few times. The chain joins TRBV27 to TRBJ1-3; 7 bases are shared with TRBD1. The germline CDR1 and CDR2 sequences are MNHEY and SMNVEV (reference sequence). Trimming removed 4 bases from V and 1 base from J; junction bases left unmatched: 13. The CDR3 sequence is 18 residues long. The CDR3 DNA reads TGTGCCAGCAGTTCTTACGGACAGGCCGGTGGATCTGGAAACACCATATATTTT. It codes for CASSSYGQAGGSGNTIYF.

This clonotype was detected ten times or more. The chain couples TRBV29-1 to TRBJ1-1, with unresolved D. This CDR3 region has 13 residues. The germline V gene has CDR1 SQVTM and CDR2 ANQGSEA. The ends were cut back, 2 bases at V and 0 bases at J, with 7 bases in the middle. Written as DNA, the CDR3 is TGCAGCGTTGAACGCAGGCTGAACACTGAAGCTTTCTTT. Translation: CSVERRLNTEAFF.

V is TRBV12-3 or TRBV12-4 and J is TRBJ1-1, with 8 bases identical to TRBD1. The CDR3 loop spans 13 amino acids. J gave up 11 bases and V 4 bases, and 9 bases lay outside the gene matches. In DNA form, the CDR3 reads TGTGCCAGCAGTTCGCACGACAGGGGTGACGCTTTCTTT. Encoded protein: CASSSHDRGDAFF.

The chain is built from TRBV3-1 and TRBJ2-1; possibly TRBD1 or TRBD2 for D (5 bases each). This CDR3 has 17 residues. The germline CDR1 and CDR2 sequences are LGHDT and YNNKEL (reference sequence). V was pared by 4 bases and J by 0 bases, with 16 bases between. In DNA form, the CDR3 reads TGTGCCAGCAGCCGCGAAGACGGGACGCGCTCCTACAATGAGCAGTTCTTC. It specifies CASSREDGTRSYNEQFF.

This chain uses TRBV7-2 with TRBJ2-1, with 11 bases lining up with TRBD2. With V trimmed by 8 bases and J by 7 bases, 7 bases remained unmatched. The germline V gene has CDR1 SGHTA and CDR2 FQGNSA. The CDR3 is 14 amino acids. The CDR3 sequence is CASSVRTSGNEQFF. The CDR3 DNA is TGTGCCAGCTCCGTAAGGACTAGCGGGAATGAGCAGTTCTTC.

This chain joins TRBV20-1 and TRBJ2-7; 7 bases fit TRBD1. The CDR3 is 13 amino acids. After removal of 3 bases from V and 7 bases from J, the junction contained 9 bases not matched to a gene. Germline loops: CDR1 DFQATT, CDR2 SNEGSKA (reference sequence). CDR3 nucleotide sequence: TGCAGTGCTAGTCGGGACAGTTCGCGAGAGCAGTACTTC. This sequence encodes CSASRDSSREQYF.

In its sample, this clonotype was seen a few times. The V gene is TRBV7-9, the J gene TRBJ1-1, with D unclear. The CDR3 length is 14 residues. V gave up 0 bases and J gave up 1 base, with 6 bases separating them. Germline V gene lookup returns CDR1 SEHNR and CDR2 FQNEAQ (reference sequence). The CDR3 bases are TGTGCCAGCAGCTTAGCTTGGCAGAACACTGAAGCTTTCTTT. It codes for CASSLAWQNTEAFF.

The chain joins TRBV18 to TRBJ2-7; the D gene is possibly TRBD1 (6 bases). Trimming stripped 6 bases from V and 1 base from J, with 13 bases between. Germline-derived CDR1 and CDR2 are KGHSH and LQKENI. This CDR3 is 14 amino acids long. CDR3 protein: CASSRRTESYEQYF. The CDR3 region has the DNA TGTGCCAGCTCCAGGCGGACAGAATCCTACGAGCAGTACTTC.

The rearrangement joins TRBV11-2 to TRBJ2-7; no definite D call. Per germline, CDR1 SGHAT and CDR2 FQNNGV. With 1 base removed from V and 7 bases from J, the gap between germline ends came to 14 bases. This CDR3 is built from 14 residues. This CDR3 is CASSLVLEKGEQYF. In nucleotides, the CDR3 is TGTGCCAGCAGCTTAGTTCTGGAAAAAGGGGAGCAGTACTTC.

The rearrangement links TRBV5-1 to TRBJ1-1; D not resolved. The V end lost 0 bases, the J end lost 1 base, and 10 bases lay between the germline ends. From germline, CDR1 is SGHRS and CDR2 YFSETQ. The CDR3 spans 15 residues. The CDR3 sequence: CASSLGPGPNTEAFF. The CDR3 DNA reads TGCGCCAGCAGCTTGGGGCCTGGACCGAACACTGAAGCTTTCTTT.

The chain employs TRBV19 and TRBJ2-6; TRBD1 or TRBD2 may be the D gene (6 bases each). Looked up from germline, CDR1 is LNHDA and CDR2 is SQIVND (reference sequence). V lost 3 bases, J lost 0 bases, and 9 bases lay in between. The CDR3 has 16 residues. The DNA of the CDR3 is TGTGCCAGTAGTATTGGGGGGCCCTCTGGGGCCAACGTCCTGACTTTC. It is translated as CASSIGGPSGANVLTF. Supplemented by reference TRBV19 and TRBJ2-6, the full variable domain reads DGGITQSPKYLFRKEGQNVTLSCEQNLNHDAMYWYRQDPGQGLRLIYYSQIVNDFQKGDIAEGYSVSREKKESFPLTVTSAQKNPTAFYLCASSIGGPSGANVLTFGAGSRLTVL.

V gene TRBV7-3 combines with J gene TRBJ2-2; 7 bases match TRBD1. The CDR3 totals 18 residues. Germline V lookup: CDR1 SGHTA, CDR2 FQGTGA. V gave up 5 bases and J gave up 4 bases; unmatched junction bases: 16. The CDR3 loop reads CASSATPRQGIITGELFF. The CDR3 coding sequence is TGTGCCAGCAGCGCAACCCCGCGACAGGGAATTATCACCGGGGAGCTGTTTTTT.

V and J are TRBV19 and TRBJ1-5; possible D gene TRBD1, 6 bases. CDR3 length equals 15 residues. In germline, CDR1 is LNHDA, CDR2 SQIVND (reference sequence). V was shortened by 6 bases and J by 4 bases, with 16 bases between the two germline ends. CDR3: CASRTTGGPNQPQHF. CDR3 bases: TGTGCCAGTAGGACAACCGGGGGGCCGAATCAGCCCCAGCATTTT. The full variable domain, in which reference TRBV19 and TRBJ1-5 provide the parts outside the CDR3, is DGGITQSPKYLFRKEGQNVTLSCEQNLNHDAMYWYRQDPGQGLRLIYYSQIVNDFQKGDIAEGYSVSREKKESFPLTVTSAQKNPTAFYLCASRTTGGPNQPQHFGDGTRLSIL.

V gene TRBV4-2 combines with J gene TRBJ1-5, with a tentative D call TRBD1 (5 bases). The germline V gene encodes CDR1 LGHNA and CDR2 YNFKEQ. V was clipped by 1 base and J by 4 bases, with 14 bases between them. The CDR3 length is 16 residues. CDR3 region: CASSQVGQGKNQPQHF. CDR3 bases: TGTGCCAGCAGCCAAGTCGGCCAGGGTAAGAATCAGCCCCAGCATTTT.

In its sample, this clonotype was seen a few times. The J gene is TRBJ2-7, the V gene TRBV5-1; 9 nucleotides line up with TRBD2. The CDR3 length is 16 residues. Germline trimming cut 4 bases from V and 4 bases from J; bases unmatched to any gene: 12. Germline V lookup: CDR1 SGHRS, CDR2 YFSETQ. The CDR3 sequence is CASSHGGSGSGYEQYF. In DNA, the CDR3 is TGCGCCAGCAGCCACGGTGGTAGCGGGAGCGGATACGAGCAGTACTTC.

This clonotype was observed many times. This chain joins TRBV7-2 and TRBJ1-1; 8 bases agree with TRBD1. CDR1 is SGHTA, CDR2 FQGNSA, per germline. J was trimmed by 3 bases and V by 4 bases; bases with no gene match: 1. CDR3 length: 13 residues. The CDR3 reads CASSSDRDTEAFF. The DNA of the CDR3 is TGTGCCAGCAGCTCGGACAGGGACACTGAAGCTTTCTTT.

This clonotype has only one observation. This sequence joins TRBV7-2 and TRBJ1-2; D possibly corresponds to TRBD1 (5 bases). The germline V and J ends were trimmed by 2 bases and 2 bases, with 12 bases remaining between them. CDR3 length equals 15 residues. Germline-derived CDR1 and CDR2 are SGHTA and FQGNSA. CDR3 bases: TGTGCCAGCAGCTTATATGGGGGAGGGAACTATGGCTACACCTTC. Protein: CASSLYGGGNYGYTF.

In its sample, this clonotype was seen a few times. V gene TRBV12-3 or TRBV12-4 combines with J gene TRBJ2-1; TRBD2 matches at 14 bases. The length of the CDR3 is 15 residues. With 8 bases clipped from V and 10 bases from J, the junction kept 10 bases outside the gene matches. The CDR3, as DNA: TGTGCCAGCCGAGCCGGGACTAGCGGGAGTAGGGAGCAGTTCTTC. This encodes CASRAGTSGSREQFF.